Listed below are T cell receptor beta chains from one sample, sequenced in a study of blood T cell repertoires in COVID-19. The data were produced by immunoSEQ multiplex PCR, yet TCRdb's version contains in-frame clones alone and is incomplete. In the table there are 250,000 to 350,000 clones, about nine tenths of which are singletons. Specimen: peripheral blood. The receptors here all came from a man aged 18 to 35 with active or convalescent COVID-19. Each CDR3 is given with its conserved first and last residue. D genes are given only for firm matches. Some rows have no size entry. The others give once, few or many, or a class for an expanded clone.

clone_size,cdr3_length,d_call,j_call,v_call,cdr3_nt,cdr3_aa
once,15,TRBD1,TRBJ2-7,TRBV18,TGTGCCAGCTCAGCAAACAGGGGGAGCTCCTACGAGCAGTACTTC,CASSANRGSSYEQYF
once,16,TRBD1,TRBJ1-1,TRBV18,TGTGCCAGCTCACCAGGAACAGGGGGTTTGAACACTGAAGCTTTCTTT,CASSPGTGGLNTEAFF
-,16,-,TRBJ2-7,TRBV6-1,TGTGCCAGCAGTGAATGGGGCAGGGCTAACGGCTACGAGCAGTACTTC,CASSEWGRANGYEQYF
-,14,-,TRBJ1-4,TRBV5-1,TGCGCCAGCAGCCCGGGGGAGTATCCTGAAAAACTGTTTTTT,CASSPGEYPEKLFF
-,17,TRBD2,TRBJ2-1,TRBV18,TGTGCCAGCTCATGGAAGACTAGCGGGGGAATAGGCTATGAGCAGTTCTTC,CASSWKTSGGIGYEQFF
-,14,-,TRBJ2-5,TRBV7-7,TGTGCCAGCAGCCCCTCCGGGTCCCAAGAGACCCAGTACTTC,CASSPSGSQETQYF
-,13,-,TRBJ2-7,TRBV29-1,TGCAGCGTTGATATCGGGGACTCCTACGAGCAGTACTTC,CSVDIGDSYEQYF
-,15,TRBD1,TRBJ2-1,TRBV7-6,TGTGCCAGCAGCCAGCCGGGACAGGGGAGCTTGGCGCAGTTCTTC,CASSQPGQGSLAQFF
-,17,-,TRBJ2-6,TRBV7-8,TGTGCCAGCAGCCCAAGGGGAAGCAGCTCTGGGGCCAACGTCCTGACTTTC,CASSPRGSSSGANVLTF
once,15,TRBD1,TRBJ2-7,TRBV7-3,TGTGCCAGCAGCTACTCCGGGACAGACTCCTACGAGCAGTACTTC,CASSYSGTDSYEQYF
-,13,-,TRBJ2-2,TRBV6-5,TGTGCCAGCTCCCGCACGAGGACCGGGGAGCTGTTTTTT,CASSRTRTGELFF
-,12,-,TRBJ1-5,TRBV27,TGTGCCAGCAGCCCAGGCAATCAGCCCCAGCATTTT,CASSPGNQPQHF
-,15,TRBD2,TRBJ2-2,TRBV2,TGTGCCAGCAGTGAAACTAGCGGGAGATCCGGGGAGCTGTTTTTT,CASSETSGRSGELFF
-,15,TRBD2,TRBJ2-3,TRBV29-1,TGCAGCGTCAGTAGCGGGGGTCCAAGCACAGATACGCAGTATTTT,CSVSSGGPSTDTQYF
-,13,-,TRBJ1-2,TRBV7-6,TGTGCCAGCAGCTTAGAGGCAGGGTACGGCTACACCTTC,CASSLEAGYGYTF
-,14,-,TRBJ1-1,TRBV3-1/TRBV3-2,TGTGCCAGCAGCCTAGGGTACGGGGTTACTGAAGCTTTCTTT,CASSLGYGVTEAFF
-,13,-,TRBJ1-3,TRBV29-1,TGCAGCGTAACAGGGTCGATTGGAAACACCATATATTTT,CSVTGSIGNTIYF
-,16,TRBD1,TRBJ1-5,TRBV10-3,TGTGCCATCAGTGATGGCGGGACAGCTAGCAATCAGCCCCAGCATTTT,CAISDGGTASNQPQHF
-,14,-,TRBJ1-6,TRBV6-4,TGTGCCAGCAGCGAACAGAGGGTGATGCCACCCCTCCACTTT,CASSEQRVMPPLHF
-,14,TRBD1,TRBJ2-2,TRBV6-4,TGTGCCAGCAGTGACGGGACAGAGACCGGGGAGCTGTTTTTT,CASSDGTETGELFF
-,15,-,TRBJ2-3,TRBV5-8,TGTGCCAGCAGCTTGCGTCCGGGAGTCACAGATACGCAGTATTTT,CASSLRPGVTDTQYF
-,17,-,TRBJ2-1,TRBV5-1,TGCGCCAGCAGCTTGGCCCTACCCGGGGGTCGGGGGAATGAGCAGTTCTTC,CASSLALPGGRGNEQFF
-,12,-,TRBJ1-1,TRBV23-1,TGCGCCAGCAGTCAATGGGCTTCTGAAGCTTTCTTT,CASSQWASEAFF
once,12,-,TRBJ2-7,TRBV7-9,TGTGCCAGCAGCCCGCGCGCTTACGAGCAGTACTTC,CASSPRAYEQYF
few,16,-,TRBJ2-7,TRBV14,TGTGCCAGCAGCCAAGACGAGACGGATTGGCCTAGGGAGCAGTACTTC,CASSQDETDWPREQYF
-,13,-,TRBJ1-2,TRBV29-1,TGCAGCGTTGAATCTGGGGCAAACTATGGCTACACCTTC,CSVESGANYGYTF
few,16,-,TRBJ1-1,TRBV28,TGTGCCAGCAGTTTGATTGTGGGAGGAGGGGACACTGAAGCTTTCTTT,CASSLIVGGGDTEAFF
-,17,-,TRBJ2-7,TRBV10-2,TGCGCCAGCAGTGACCCGATCGTGGGGGACACCTCTTACGAGCAGTACTTC,CASSDPIVGDTSYEQYF
-,17,-,TRBJ2-1,TRBV5-1,TGCGCCAGCAGCTTGGCCGGACTCACCGAAACTTACAATGAGCAGTTCTTC,CASSLAGLTETYNEQFF
few,15,-,TRBJ2-4,TRBV19,TGTGCCAGTAGTATAGCGGGACTAGCCAAAAACATTCAGTACTTC,CASSIAGLAKNIQYF
-,18,-,TRBJ1-5,TRBV7-6,TGTGCCAGCAGCTTAGCCCCATGGAGGAAGGGTCGCAATCAGCCCCAGCATTTT,CASSLAPWRKGRNQPQHF
-,13,-,TRBJ2-1,TRBV18,TGTGCCAGCTCACCAGCGGAGGGAGCTGAGCAGTTCTTC,CASSPAEGAEQFF
few,19,TRBD2,TRBJ2-3,TRBV4-3,TGCGCCAGCAGCCCAAGGACTAGCGGGGGGCGAACTAGCACAGATACGCAGTATTTT,CASSPRTSGGRTSTDTQYF
once,12,TRBD2,TRBJ2-1,TRBV2,TGTGCCAGCAGTTCTAGCGGGAGGATTCGGTTCTTC,CASSSSGRIRFF
-,14,-,TRBJ1-2,TRBV6-1,TGTGCCAGCAGTGAAGTCGGGGGGTTCTATGGCTACACCTTC,CASSEVGGFYGYTF
-,16,TRBD2,TRBJ2-1,TRBV7-9,TGTGCCAGCAGCCCCCGACTAGCGGGAAGGGTCAATGAGCAGTTCTTC,CASSPRLAGRVNEQFF
-,15,-,TRBJ1-1,TRBV9,TGTGCCAGCAGCGTAGTAGGGGGTTACGGGACTGAAGCTTTCTTT,CASSVVGGYGTEAFF
once,17,TRBD2,TRBJ2-3,TRBV18,TGTGCCAGCTCACCATCCCTAGCGGGGGCTAGCACAGATACGCAGTATTTT,CASSPSLAGASTDTQYF
-,18,TRBD2,TRBJ2-7,TRBV27,TGTGCCAGCAGTGCATTACTAGCGGGGGGATTAAAAGCCTACGAGCAGTACTTC,CASSALLAGGLKAYEQYF
-,14,-,TRBJ1-1,TRBV4-1,TGCGCCAGCAGCCAACGCGTAGAGAACACTGAAGCTTTCTTT,CASSQRVENTEAFF
-,15,TRBD1,TRBJ2-1,TRBV27,TGTGCCAGCAGTTCACGGGACAGGGGTTTCAATGAGCAGTTCTTC,CASSSRDRGFNEQFF
-,15,TRBD1,TRBJ1-1,TRBV9,TGTGCCAGCAGCCCCAGGACAGGGTTGAACACTGAAGCTTTCTTT,CASSPRTGLNTEAFF
-,15,-,TRBJ1-1,TRBV4-1,TGCGCCAGCAGCCAAGTGGAGACCCAGAACACTGAAGCTTTCTTT,CASSQVETQNTEAFF
once,15,-,TRBJ2-7,TRBV5-8,TGTGCCAGCAGCCCGCGGGACAGACGCCATTCCGAGCAGTACTTC,CASSPRDRRHSEQYF
-,14,-,TRBJ2-7,TRBV10-2,TGCGCCAGCAGTGTCGATAGCGGAAACTACGAGCAGTACTTC,CASSVDSGNYEQYF
-,14,-,TRBJ2-2,TRBV19,TGTGCCAGTAGTATCGGAAGGGGGACCGGGGAGCTGTTTTTT,CASSIGRGTGELFF
few,16,-,TRBJ1-5,TRBV27,TGTGCCAGCAGTTTATCTGGAGAGAGTGGCAATCAGCCCCAGCATTTT,CASSLSGESGNQPQHF
-,11,-,TRBJ1-5,TRBV28,TGTGCCAGCAGTTCTCCTCAGCCCCAGCATTTT,CASSSPQPQHF